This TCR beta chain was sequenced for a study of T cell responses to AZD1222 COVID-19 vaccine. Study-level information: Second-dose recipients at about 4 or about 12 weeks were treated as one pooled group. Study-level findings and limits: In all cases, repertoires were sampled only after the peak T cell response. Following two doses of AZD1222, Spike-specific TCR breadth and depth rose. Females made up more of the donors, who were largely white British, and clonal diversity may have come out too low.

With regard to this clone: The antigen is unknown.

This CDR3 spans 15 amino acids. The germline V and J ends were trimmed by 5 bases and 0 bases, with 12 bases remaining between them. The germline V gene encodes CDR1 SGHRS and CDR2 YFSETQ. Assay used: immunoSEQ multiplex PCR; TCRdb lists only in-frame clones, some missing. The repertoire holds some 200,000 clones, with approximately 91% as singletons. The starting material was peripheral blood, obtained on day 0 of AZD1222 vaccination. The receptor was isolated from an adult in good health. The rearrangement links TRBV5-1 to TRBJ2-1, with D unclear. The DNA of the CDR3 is TGCGCCAGCAGGGTCCACTATAGCTCCTACAATGAGCAGTTCTTC. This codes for CASRVHYSSYNEQFF.